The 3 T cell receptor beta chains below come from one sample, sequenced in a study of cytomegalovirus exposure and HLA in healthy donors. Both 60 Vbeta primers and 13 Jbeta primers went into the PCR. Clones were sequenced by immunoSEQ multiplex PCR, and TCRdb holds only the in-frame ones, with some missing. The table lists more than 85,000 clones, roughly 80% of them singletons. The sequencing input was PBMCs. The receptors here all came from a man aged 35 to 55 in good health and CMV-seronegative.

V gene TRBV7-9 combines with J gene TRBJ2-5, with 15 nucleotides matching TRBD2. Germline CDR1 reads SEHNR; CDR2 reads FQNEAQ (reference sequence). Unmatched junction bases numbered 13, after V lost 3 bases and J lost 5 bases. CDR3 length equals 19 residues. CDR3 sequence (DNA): TGTGCCAGCAGCTTCGGACTAGCGGGGGGGCTGGGAGAGAGGGAGACCCAGTACTTC. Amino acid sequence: CASSFGLAGGLGERETQYF.

CDR3 residues: CASSQDSGGGLYNEQFF. The CDR3 DNA sequence: TGCGCCAGCAGCCAAGATAGTGGCGGCGGATTGTACAATGAGCAGTTCTTC. The rearrangement links TRBV4-3 to TRBJ2-1; no clear D. Trimming cost V 0 bases and J 4 bases, with 16 bases left between them. This CDR3 contains 17 residues. Per germline, CDR1 LGHNA and CDR2 YSLEER.

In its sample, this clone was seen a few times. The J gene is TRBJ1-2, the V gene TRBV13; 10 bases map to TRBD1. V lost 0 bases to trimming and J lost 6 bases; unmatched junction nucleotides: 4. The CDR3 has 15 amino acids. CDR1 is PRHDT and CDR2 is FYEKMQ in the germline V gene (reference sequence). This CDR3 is CASSLGTGGTDGYTF. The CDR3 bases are TGTGCCAGCAGCTTAGGGACAGGGGGCACCGATGGCTACACCTTC.